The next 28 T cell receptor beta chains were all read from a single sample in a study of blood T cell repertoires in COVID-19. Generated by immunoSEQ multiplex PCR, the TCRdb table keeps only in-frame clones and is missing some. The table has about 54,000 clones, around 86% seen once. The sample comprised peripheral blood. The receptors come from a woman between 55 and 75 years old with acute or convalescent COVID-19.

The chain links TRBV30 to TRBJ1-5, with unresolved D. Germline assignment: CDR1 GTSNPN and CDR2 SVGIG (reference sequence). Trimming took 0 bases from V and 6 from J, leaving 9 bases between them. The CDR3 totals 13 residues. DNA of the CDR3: TGTGCCTGGAGTGTAGAAGTGGCTCAGCCCCAGCATTTT. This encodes CAWSVEVAQPQHF.

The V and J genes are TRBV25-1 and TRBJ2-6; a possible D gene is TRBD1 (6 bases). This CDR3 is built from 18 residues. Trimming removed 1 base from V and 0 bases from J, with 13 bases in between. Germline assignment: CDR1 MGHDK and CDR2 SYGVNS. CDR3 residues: CASSEWSGVVSGANVLTF. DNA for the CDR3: TGTGCCAGCAGTGAATGGTCAGGGGTTGTCTCTGGGGCCAACGTCCTGACTTTC.

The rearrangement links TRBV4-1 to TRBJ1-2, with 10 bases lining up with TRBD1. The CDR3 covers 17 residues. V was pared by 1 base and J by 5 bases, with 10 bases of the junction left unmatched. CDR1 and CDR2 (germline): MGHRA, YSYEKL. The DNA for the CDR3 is TGCGCCAGCAGCCAAGGGGAAATATCGGGACAGGGGTATGGCTACACCTTC. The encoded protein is CASSQGEISGQGYGYTF.

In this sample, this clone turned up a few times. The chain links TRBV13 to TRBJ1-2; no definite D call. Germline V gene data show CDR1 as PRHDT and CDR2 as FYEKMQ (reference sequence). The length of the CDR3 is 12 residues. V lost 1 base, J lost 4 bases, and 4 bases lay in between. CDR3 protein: CASSLDSYGYTF. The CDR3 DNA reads TGTGCCAGCAGCTTAGATAGCTATGGCTACACCTTC.

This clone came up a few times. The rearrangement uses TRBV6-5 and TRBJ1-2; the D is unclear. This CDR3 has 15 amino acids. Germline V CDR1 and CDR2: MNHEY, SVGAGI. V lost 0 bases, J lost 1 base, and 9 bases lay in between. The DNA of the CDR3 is TGTGCCAGCAGTTACTCGCGCGCCGGTAACTATGGCTACACCTTC. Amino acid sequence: CASSYSRAGNYGYTF.

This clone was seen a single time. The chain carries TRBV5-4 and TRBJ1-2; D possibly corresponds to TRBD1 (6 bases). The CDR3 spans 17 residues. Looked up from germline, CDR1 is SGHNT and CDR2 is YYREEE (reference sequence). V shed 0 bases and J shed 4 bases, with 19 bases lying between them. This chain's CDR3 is CASSLGQGPMGRYGYTF. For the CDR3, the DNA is TGTGCCAGCAGCTTGGGCCAGGGGCCAATGGGGCGCTATGGCTACACCTTC.

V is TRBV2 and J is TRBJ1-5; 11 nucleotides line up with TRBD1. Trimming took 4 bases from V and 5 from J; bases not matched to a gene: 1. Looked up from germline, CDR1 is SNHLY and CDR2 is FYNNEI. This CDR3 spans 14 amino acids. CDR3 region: CASSGTGGYQPQHF. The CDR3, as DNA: TGTGCCAGCAGTGGGACAGGGGGCTATCAGCCCCAGCATTTT.

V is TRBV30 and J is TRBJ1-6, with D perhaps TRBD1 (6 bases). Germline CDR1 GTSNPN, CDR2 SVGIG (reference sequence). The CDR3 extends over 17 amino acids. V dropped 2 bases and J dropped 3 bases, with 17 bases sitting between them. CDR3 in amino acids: CAWSFTIQGFYNSPLHF. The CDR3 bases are TGTGCCTGGAGTTTTACAATTCAGGGGTTCTATAATTCACCCCTCCACTTT.

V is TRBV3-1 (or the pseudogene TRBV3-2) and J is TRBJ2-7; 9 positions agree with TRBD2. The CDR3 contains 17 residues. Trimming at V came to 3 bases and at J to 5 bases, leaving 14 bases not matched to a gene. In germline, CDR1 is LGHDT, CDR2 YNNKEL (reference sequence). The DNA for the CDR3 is TGTGCCAGCAGCCAGGGAGCGGGGGGCACCCTAGTCCACGAGCAGTACTTC. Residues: CASSQGAGGTLVHEQYF.

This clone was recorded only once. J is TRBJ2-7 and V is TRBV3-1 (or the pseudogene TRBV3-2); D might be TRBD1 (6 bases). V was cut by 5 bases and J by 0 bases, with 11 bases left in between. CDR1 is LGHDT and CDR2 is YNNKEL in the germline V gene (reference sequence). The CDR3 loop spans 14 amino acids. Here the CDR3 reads CASSAGQLSYEQYF. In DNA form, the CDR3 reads TGTGCCAGCAGCGCAGGACAGCTCTCCTACGAGCAGTACTTC.

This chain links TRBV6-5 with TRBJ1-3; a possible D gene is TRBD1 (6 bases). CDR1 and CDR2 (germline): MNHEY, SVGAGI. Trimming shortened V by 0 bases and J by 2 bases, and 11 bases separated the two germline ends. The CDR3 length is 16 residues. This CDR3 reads CASSYSTGGPGNTIYF. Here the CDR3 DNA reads TGTGCCAGCAGTTACTCGACGGGGGGGCCTGGAAACACCATATATTTT.

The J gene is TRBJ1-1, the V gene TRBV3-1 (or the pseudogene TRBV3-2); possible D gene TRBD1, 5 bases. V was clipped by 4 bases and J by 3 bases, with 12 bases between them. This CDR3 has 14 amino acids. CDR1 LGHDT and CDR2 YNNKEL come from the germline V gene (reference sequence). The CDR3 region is CASSPRQMHTEAFF. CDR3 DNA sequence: TGTGCCAGCAGCCCAAGACAGATGCACACTGAAGCTTTCTTT.

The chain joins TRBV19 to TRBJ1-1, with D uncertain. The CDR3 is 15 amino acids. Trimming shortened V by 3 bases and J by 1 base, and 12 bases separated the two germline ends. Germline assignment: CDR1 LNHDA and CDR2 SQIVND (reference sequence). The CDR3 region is CASSIWRIENTEAFF. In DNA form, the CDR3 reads TGTGCCAGTAGTATCTGGAGGATTGAGAACACTGAAGCTTTCTTT.

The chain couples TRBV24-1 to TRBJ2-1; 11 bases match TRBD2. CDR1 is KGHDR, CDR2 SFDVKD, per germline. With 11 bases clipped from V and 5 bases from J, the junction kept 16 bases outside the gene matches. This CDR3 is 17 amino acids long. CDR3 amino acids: CAIMCWETSGKNNEQFF. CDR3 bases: TGTGCCATCATGTGTTGGGAGACTAGCGGGAAAAACAATGAGCAGTTCTTC.

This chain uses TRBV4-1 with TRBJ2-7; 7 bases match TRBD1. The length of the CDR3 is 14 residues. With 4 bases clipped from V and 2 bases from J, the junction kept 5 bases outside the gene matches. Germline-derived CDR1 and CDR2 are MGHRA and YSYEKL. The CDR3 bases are TGCGCCAGCAGCCCGGGACAGACAACCTACGAGCAGTACTTC. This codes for CASSPGQTTYEQYF.

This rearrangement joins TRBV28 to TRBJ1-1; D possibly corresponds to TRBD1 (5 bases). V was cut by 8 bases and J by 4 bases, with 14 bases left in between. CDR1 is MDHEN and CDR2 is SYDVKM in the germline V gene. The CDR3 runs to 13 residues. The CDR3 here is CASLRQWGTEAFF. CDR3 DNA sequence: TGTGCCAGCCTGAGACAGTGGGGCACTGAAGCTTTCTTT.

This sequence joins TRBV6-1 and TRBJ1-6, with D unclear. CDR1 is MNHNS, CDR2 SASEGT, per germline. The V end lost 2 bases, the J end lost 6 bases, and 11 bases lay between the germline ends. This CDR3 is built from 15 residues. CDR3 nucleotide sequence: TGTGCCAGCAGTGAACGGCAGGCCATTAATTCACCCCTCCACTTT. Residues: CASSERQAINSPLHF.

The CDR3 here is CASSESGIKPQHF. The CDR3 nucleotides read TGCGCCAGCAGTGAGTCCGGGATTAAGCCCCAGCATTTT. V gene TRBV10-1 combines with J gene TRBJ1-5; no definite D call. The germline V gene has CDR1 WNHNN and CDR2 SYGVQD (reference sequence). This CDR3 is built from 13 residues. V was clipped by 0 bases and J by 8 bases, with 8 bases between them.

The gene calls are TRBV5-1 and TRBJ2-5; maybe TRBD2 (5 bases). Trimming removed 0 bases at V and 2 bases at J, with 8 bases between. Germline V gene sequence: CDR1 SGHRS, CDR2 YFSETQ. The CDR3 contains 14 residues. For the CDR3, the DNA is TGCGCCAGCAGCTTGGCAACGGGACAAGAGACCCAGTACTTC. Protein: CASSLATGQETQYF.

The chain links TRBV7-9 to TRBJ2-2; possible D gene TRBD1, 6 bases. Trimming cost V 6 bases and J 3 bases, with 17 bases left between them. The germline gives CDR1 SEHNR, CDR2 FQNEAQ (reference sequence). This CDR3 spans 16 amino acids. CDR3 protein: CASSHPGEIYTGELFF. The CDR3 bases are TGTGCCAGCAGTCATCCAGGGGAAATATACACCGGGGAGCTGTTTTTT.

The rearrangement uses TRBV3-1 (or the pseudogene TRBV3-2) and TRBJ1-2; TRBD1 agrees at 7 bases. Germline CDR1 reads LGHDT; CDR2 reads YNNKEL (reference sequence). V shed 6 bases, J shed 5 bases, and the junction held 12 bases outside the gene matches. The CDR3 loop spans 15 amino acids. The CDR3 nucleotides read TGTGCCAGCAGATCGACCGGGACAGCGATATATGGCTACACCTTC. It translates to CASRSTGTAIYGYTF.

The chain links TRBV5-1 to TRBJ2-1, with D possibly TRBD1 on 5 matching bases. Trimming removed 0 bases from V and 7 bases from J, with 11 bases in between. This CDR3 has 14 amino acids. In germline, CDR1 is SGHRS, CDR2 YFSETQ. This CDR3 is CASSLDPGWNEQFF. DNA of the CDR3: TGCGCCAGCAGCTTGGATCCAGGGTGGAATGAGCAGTTCTTC.

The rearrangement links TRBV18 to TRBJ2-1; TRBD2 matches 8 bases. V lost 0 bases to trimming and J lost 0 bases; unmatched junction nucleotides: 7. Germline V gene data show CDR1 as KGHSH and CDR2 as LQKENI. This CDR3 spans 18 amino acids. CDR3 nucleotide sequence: TGTGCCAGCTCACCACCGTGGCTAGCGGGCACCTCCTACAATGAGCAGTTCTTC. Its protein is CASSPPWLAGTSYNEQFF.

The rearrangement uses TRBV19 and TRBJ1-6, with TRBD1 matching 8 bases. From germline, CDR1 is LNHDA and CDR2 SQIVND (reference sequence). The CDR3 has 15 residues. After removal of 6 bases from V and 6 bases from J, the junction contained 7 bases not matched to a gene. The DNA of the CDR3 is TGTGCCAGTAGCTCAATGCAGGGGGCTAATTCACCCCTCCACTTT. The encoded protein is CASSSMQGANSPLHF.

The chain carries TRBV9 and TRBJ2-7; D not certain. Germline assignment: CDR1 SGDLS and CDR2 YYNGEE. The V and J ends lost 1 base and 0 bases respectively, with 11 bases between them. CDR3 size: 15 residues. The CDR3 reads CASSVYCPVSYEQYF. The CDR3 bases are TGTGCCAGCAGCGTATATTGTCCCGTCTCCTACGAGCAGTACTTC.

The DNA of the CDR3 is TGTGCCAGCAGCTTAGAAGGGACAGGGAATAGACGTGGAAACACCATATATTTT. It translates to CASSLEGTGNRRGNTIYF. The V gene is TRBV7-9, the J gene TRBJ1-3; 9 bases fit TRBD1. After removal of 1 base from V and 3 bases from J, the junction contained 10 bases not matched to a gene. Per germline, CDR1 SEHNR and CDR2 FQNEAQ (reference sequence). The CDR3 contains 18 residues.

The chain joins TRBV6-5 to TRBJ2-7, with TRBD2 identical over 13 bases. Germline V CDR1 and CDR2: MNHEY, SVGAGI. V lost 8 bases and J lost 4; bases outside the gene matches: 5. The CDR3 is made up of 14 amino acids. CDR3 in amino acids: CASLWTSGSYEQYF. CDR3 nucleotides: TGTGCCAGCCTATGGACTAGCGGGAGTTACGAGCAGTACTTC.

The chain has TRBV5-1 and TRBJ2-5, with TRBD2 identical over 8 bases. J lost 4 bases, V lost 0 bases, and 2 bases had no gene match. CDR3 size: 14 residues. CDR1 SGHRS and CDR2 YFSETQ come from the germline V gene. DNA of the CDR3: TGCGCCAGCAGCTTGGTTCTAGCGGGAGAGACCCAGTACTTC. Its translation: CASSLVLAGETQYF.